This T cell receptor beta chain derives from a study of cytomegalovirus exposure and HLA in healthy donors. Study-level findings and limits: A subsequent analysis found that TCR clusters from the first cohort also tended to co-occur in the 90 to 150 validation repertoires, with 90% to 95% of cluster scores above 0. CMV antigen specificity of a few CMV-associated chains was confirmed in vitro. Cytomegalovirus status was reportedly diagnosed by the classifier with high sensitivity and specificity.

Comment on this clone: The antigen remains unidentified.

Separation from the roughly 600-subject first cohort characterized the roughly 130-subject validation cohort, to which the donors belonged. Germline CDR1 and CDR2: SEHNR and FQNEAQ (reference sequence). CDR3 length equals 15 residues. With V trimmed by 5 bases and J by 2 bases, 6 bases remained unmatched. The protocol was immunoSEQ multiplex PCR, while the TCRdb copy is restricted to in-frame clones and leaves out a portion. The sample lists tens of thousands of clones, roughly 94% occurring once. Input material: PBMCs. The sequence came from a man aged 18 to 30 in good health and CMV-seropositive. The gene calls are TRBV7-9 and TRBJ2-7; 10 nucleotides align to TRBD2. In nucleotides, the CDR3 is TGTGCCAGCAGCCCTACTAGCGGGGCTACCTACGAGCAGTACTTC. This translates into CASSPTSGATYEQYF.